These 21 T cell receptor beta chains originate from one sample sequenced in a study of cytomegalovirus exposure and HLA in healthy donors. Profiled with immunoSEQ multiplex PCR; TCRdb holds only in-frame clones, not every one. Of about 38,000 clones in the sample, 85% to 95% were seen once. The sequencing input was PBMCs. The receptors shown here come from a man in his late teens or twenties in good health and CMV-seronegative.

The V gene is TRBV5-6, the J gene TRBJ2-2, with D unclear. Trimming cost V 0 bases and J 6 bases, with 3 bases left between them. The germline CDR1 and CDR2 sequences are SGHDT and YYEEEE. The CDR3 is 12 amino acids. The CDR3 loop reads CASSLVSGELFF. The CDR3 DNA reads TGTGCCAGCAGCTTGGTATCCGGGGAGCTGTTTTTT.

This chain joins TRBV4-1 and TRBJ2-7, with 11 positions matching TRBD2. J was trimmed by 6 bases and V by 3 bases; bases with no gene match: 10. The CDR3 contains 16 residues. CDR1 and CDR2 (germline): MGHRA, YSYEKL. CDR3 in amino acids: CASSHDVLAGDREQYF. Written as DNA, the CDR3 is TGCGCCAGCAGCCACGACGTACTAGCGGGAGATCGCGAGCAGTACTTC.

The chain has TRBV5-6 and TRBJ2-3; D perhaps matches TRBD2 (6 bases). Germline CDR1 is SGHDT and CDR2 is YYEEEE. The CDR3 totals 17 residues. Trimming removed 0 bases at V and 1 base at J, with 15 bases between. In DNA form, the CDR3 reads TGTGCCAGCAGCTTGGAATTTCGGGAGATGGGCACAGATACGCAGTATTTT. Its protein product is CASSLEFREMGTDTQYF.

V usage is TRBV7-8 and J usage is TRBJ1-5, with 8 bases lining up with TRBD1. Germline loops: CDR1 SGHVS, CDR2 FQNEAQ. The CDR3 has 16 amino acids. With V trimmed by 1 base and J by 4 bases, 6 bases remained unmatched. In nucleotides, the CDR3 is TGTGCCAGCAGCTTAGGGGGGACAGGTCGAAATCAGCCCCAGCATTTT. Protein: CASSLGGTGRNQPQHF.

V and J are TRBV11-1 and TRBJ1-5; tentatively, D is TRBD1 (6 bases). Germline CDR1 SGHAT, CDR2 FQDESV (reference sequence). CDR3 size: 13 residues. The V end lost 5 bases, the J end lost 4 bases, and 9 bases lay between the germline ends. The CDR3 spells CASSLDRNQPQHF. In DNA form, the CDR3 reads TGTGCCAGCAGCCTGGACAGAAATCAGCCCCAGCATTTT.

The chain joins TRBV28 to TRBJ1-5; no definite D call. Trimming removed 2 bases at V and 4 bases at J, with 12 bases between. Germline V gene lookup returns CDR1 MDHEN and CDR2 SYDVKM. This CDR3 comprises 15 residues. The DNA for the CDR3 is TGTGCCAGCAGTTTAAGACACTTCTTGAATCAGCCCCAGCATTTT. Encoded protein: CASSLRHFLNQPQHF.

The CDR3 spells CASRLQRVNEQFF. The CDR3 nucleotides are TGCGCCAGCAGACTCCAGCGGGTCAATGAGCAGTTCTTC. The chain links TRBV10-2 to TRBJ2-1, with D perhaps matching TRBD2 (6 bases). CDR1 and CDR2 from the germline V gene are WSHSY and SAAADI. This CDR3 is 13 amino acids long. The V and J ends lost 6 bases and 6 bases respectively, with 12 bases between them.

V and J are TRBV7-8 and TRBJ1-2; TRBD1 is a possible D gene (6 bases). Germline V gene data show CDR1 as SGHVS and CDR2 as FQNEAQ. Trimming removed 5 bases from V and 0 bases from J, with 19 bases in between. The CDR3 length is 17 residues. The CDR3 nucleotides are TGTGCCAGCAGCCCAAAGCCCATGGACAGATCTAACTATGGCTACACCTTC. Its translation is CASSPKPMDRSNYGYTF. Together with reference TRBV7-8 and TRBJ1-2, the CDR3 gives the full variable domain: GAGVSQSPRYKVAKRGQDVALRCDPISGHVSLFWYQQALGQGPEFLTYFQNEAQLDKSGLPSDRFFAERPEGSVSTLKIQRTQQEDSAVYLCASSPKPMDRSNYGYTFGSGTRLTVV.

This chain links TRBV5-1 with TRBJ1-1; TRBD1 agrees at 9 bases. V lost 2 bases to trimming and J lost 6 bases; unmatched junction nucleotides: 11. Germline assignment: CDR1 SGHRS and CDR2 YFSETQ. This CDR3 contains 16 residues. The CDR3 reads CASSLGQGFLRPEAFF. The DNA for the CDR3 is TGCGCCAGCAGCTTAGGACAGGGGTTCCTCCGGCCTGAAGCTTTCTTT.

This chain links TRBV7-6 with TRBJ2-1; no clear D. Germline lookup yields CDR1 SGHVS and CDR2 FNYEAQ. The CDR3 loop spans 13 amino acids. Trimming stripped 1 base from V and 4 bases from J, with 5 bases between. CDR3 nucleotides: TGTGCCAGCAGCTTAGGGCAATACAATGAGCAGTTCTTC. It codes for CASSLGQYNEQFF. Full variable domain (missing parts from reference TRBV7-6 and TRBJ2-1): GAGVSQSPRYKVTKRGQDVALRCDPISGHVSLYWYRQALGQGPEFLTYFNYEAQQDKSGLPNDRFSAERPEGSISTLTIQRTEQRDSAMYRCASSLGQYNEQFFGPGTRLTVL.

The chain has TRBV2 and TRBJ2-5, with 8 bases that match TRBD2. The CDR3 length is 16 residues. Germline assignment: CDR1 SNHLY and CDR2 FYNNEI. J was trimmed by 4 bases and V by 7 bases; bases with no gene match: 14. This chain's CDR3 is CASTRGAGGRGETQYF. CDR3 nucleotide sequence: TGTGCCAGCACCCGAGGGGCGGGAGGCCGGGGAGAGACCCAGTACTTC.

The chain links TRBV28 to TRBJ2-5; 9 bases fit TRBD1. The CDR3 loop spans 14 amino acids. Trimming at V came to 5 bases and at J to 4 bases, leaving 5 bases not matched to a gene. Germline CDR1 and CDR2: MDHEN and SYDVKM. CDR3 DNA sequence: TGTGCCAGCAGTCATCCGGACAGGGGAGAGACCCAGTACTTC. Protein sequence: CASSHPDRGETQYF.

The V call is TRBV5-1, the J call TRBJ2-5; TRBD2 agrees at 8 bases. Germline CDR1 SGHRS, CDR2 YFSETQ. V lost 5 bases to trimming and J lost 3 bases; unmatched junction nucleotides: 6. This CDR3 spans 14 amino acids. CDR3 in DNA: TGCGCCAGCAGTCCCGGGACTAGGGAAGAGACCCAGTACTTC. Its translation: CASSPGTREETQYF.

The rearrangement uses TRBV6-1 and TRBJ2-3, with D possibly matching TRBD2 (6 bases). Deletions cut 4 bases from V and 1 base from J, with 9 bases between. This CDR3 region has 14 residues. The germline gives CDR1 MNHNS, CDR2 SASEGT. The CDR3 nucleotides read TGTGCCAGCAGTGTCGGGAGCCGCACAGATACGCAGTATTTT. Encoded protein: CASSVGSRTDTQYF.

The V call is TRBV27, the J call TRBJ2-7, with 7 bases lining up with TRBD1. The CDR3 is 13 residues long. Germline V gives CDR1 MNHEY, CDR2 SMNVEV (reference sequence). J lost 6 bases, V lost 5 bases, and 7 bases had no gene match. The CDR3 coding sequence is TGTGCCAGCAGTGGAAGTCAGGGGGTCGAGCAGTACTTC. Translating gives CASSGSQGVEQYF.

The chain employs TRBV5-4 and TRBJ2-1; D remains ambiguous. Trimming removed 2 bases from V and 6 bases from J, with 12 bases in between. This CDR3 comprises 14 residues. CDR1 is SGHNT, CDR2 YYREEE, per germline (reference sequence). The CDR3 here is CASSFPGERNEQFF. The CDR3 DNA reads TGTGCCAGCAGCTTCCCCGGTGAGCGCAATGAGCAGTTCTTC.

The V and J genes are TRBV9 and TRBJ2-7; TRBD1 is a possible D gene (5 bases). Per germline, CDR1 SGDLS and CDR2 YYNGEE. The V gene lost 0 bases and the J gene lost 2 bases, with 15 bases spanning the gap. The CDR3 runs 16 residues. As DNA, the CDR3 is TGTGCCAGCAGCGTAGGGGTGGCTGGGGCGGCCTACGAGCAGTACTTC. It specifies CASSVGVAGAAYEQYF.

The V gene is TRBV6-6, the J gene TRBJ1-6, with a possible D match to TRBD1 (5 bases). Between the trimmed V and J ends, which lost 2 bases and 6 bases, there was a span of 11 bases. In germline, CDR1 is MNHNY, CDR2 SVGAGI (reference sequence). There are 15 residues in the CDR3. DNA for the CDR3: TGTGCCAGCAGTTACCCCGGGGGAGGTAATTCACCCCTCCACTTT. This codes for CASSYPGGGNSPLHF.

The gene calls are TRBV12-5 and TRBJ2-6; TRBD1 matches at 9 bases. V gave up 6 bases and J gave up 2 bases; unmatched junction bases: 2. Per germline, CDR1 LGHNT and CDR2 FRNRAP. The CDR3 extends over 15 amino acids. The CDR3 sequence is CASGTGGPGANVLTF. The CDR3 DNA reads TGTGCTAGTGGAACAGGGGGCCCTGGGGCCAACGTCCTGACTTTC. The full variable domain, completed using reference TRBV12-5 and TRBJ2-6, is DARVTQTPRHKVTEMGQEVTMRCQPILGHNTVFWYRQTMMQGLELLAYFRNRAPLDDSGMPKDRFSAEMPDATLATLKIQPSEPRDSAVYFCASGTGGPGANVLTFGAGSRLTVL.

The J gene is TRBJ1-4, the V gene TRBV5-6; D perhaps matches TRBD1 (5 bases). Germline V gives CDR1 SGHDT, CDR2 YYEEEE. V shed 4 bases and J shed 0 bases, with 10 bases lying between them. CDR3 length equals 15 residues. CDR3 DNA sequence: TGTGCCAGCAGCCTGGGGCAAGCAACTAATGAAAAACTGTTTTTT. Protein sequence: CASSLGQATNEKLFF.

The chain has TRBV28 and TRBJ1-5; 7 nucleotides line up with TRBD1. The V gene end was trimmed by 2 bases and the J gene end by 9 bases; junction bases not matched to a gene: 10. The length of the CDR3 is 15 residues. Germline V CDR1 and CDR2: MDHEN, SYDVKM. This CDR3 reads CASSLQGVLFMPQHF. CDR3 DNA: TGTGCCAGCAGTTTACAGGGGGTTCTTTTTATGCCCCAGCATTTT.